This T cell receptor beta chain appears in the sequencing data of a study of Tregs in tolerant kidney transplant recipients. With regard to this clone: Its antigen is unidentified. The sequenced fragment ends 3 residues before the CDR3 boundary, so the rest is inferred from the germline J gene.

The V and J ends lost 4 bases and 4 bases, in that order; junction bases with no gene match: 7. The CDR3 totals 16 residues. CDR1 and CDR2 from the germline V gene are SGHRS and YFSETQ. Profiled with immunoSEQ multiplex PCR; TCRdb holds only in-frame clones, not every one. This sample's table has more than 45,000 clones. Notes on the study in general: Changing PCR primers prevented nucleotide comparison between some patients' samples.

The sequence came from a human donor who received a combined kidney and bone marrow transplant. The chain recombines TRBV5-1 with TRBJ2-5, with 13 bases aligning to TRBD2. The sample here was CD4+ T cells from blood, taken before the transplant. The CDR3 sequence is CASSLGLAGAGETQYF. CDR3 bases read: TGCGCCAGCAGCCTAGGACTAGCGGGAGCGGGAGAGACC.